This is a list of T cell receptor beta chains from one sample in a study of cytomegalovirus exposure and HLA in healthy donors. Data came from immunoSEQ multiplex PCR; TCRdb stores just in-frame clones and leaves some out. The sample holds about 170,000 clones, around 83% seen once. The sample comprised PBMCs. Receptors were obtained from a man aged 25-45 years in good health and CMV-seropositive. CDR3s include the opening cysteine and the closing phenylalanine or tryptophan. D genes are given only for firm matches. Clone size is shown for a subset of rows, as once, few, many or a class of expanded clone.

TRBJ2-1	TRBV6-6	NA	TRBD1	TGTGCCAGCAGCTCCTCCGGGACAGCTGGTTACAATGAGCAGTTCTTC	CASSSSGTAGYNEQFF
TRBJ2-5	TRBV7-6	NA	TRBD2	TGTGCCAGCAGCTTAGGCGGCGGGAGGGCACGGGACCAGTACTTC	CASSLGGGRARDQYF
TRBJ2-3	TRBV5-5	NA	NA	TGTGCCAGCAGCTTGGCGAGTCCTGATACGCAGTATTTT	CASSLASPDTQYF
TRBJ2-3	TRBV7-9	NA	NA	TGTGCCAGCAGCTTGGGGCTAGGCACAGATACGCAGTATTTT	CASSLGLGTDTQYF
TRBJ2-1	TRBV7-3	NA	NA	TGTGCCAGCAGCTCCGGGATTCCCTACAATGAGCAGTTCTTC	CASSSGIPYNEQFF
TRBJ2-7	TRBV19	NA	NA	TGTGCCAGTAGTATCGGCTCCTACGAGCAGTACTTC	CASSIGSYEQYF
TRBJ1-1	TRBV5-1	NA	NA	TGCGCCAGCAGTTCACAGCAGAACACTGAAGCTTTCTTT	CASSSQQNTEAFF
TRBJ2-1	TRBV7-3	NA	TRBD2	TGTGCCAGCAGCTTAAACCCCCGGACTAGCGCCAATGAGCAGTTCTTC	CASSLNPRTSANEQFF
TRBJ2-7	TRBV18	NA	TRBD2	TGTGCCAGCTCACCGGTTAGCGGGACACTCTACGAGCAGTACTTC	CASSPVSGTLYEQYF
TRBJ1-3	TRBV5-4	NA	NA	TGTGCCAGCAGCCCCGGGGGAATCAAACCCGCCGGAAACACCATATATTTT	CASSPGGIKPAGNTIYF
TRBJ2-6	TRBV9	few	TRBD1	TGTGCCAGCAGCGTAGATGACAGGGTTGGGGCCAACGTCCTGACTTTC	CASSVDDRVGANVLTF
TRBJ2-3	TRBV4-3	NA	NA	TGCGCCAGCAGCCAAGATCTGGGGGGTACGCAGTATTTT	CASSQDLGGTQYF
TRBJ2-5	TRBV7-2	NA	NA	TGTGCCAGCAGCGTCGTCGCCCTAGTTTCTCAAGAGACCCAGTACTTC	CASSVVALVSQETQYF
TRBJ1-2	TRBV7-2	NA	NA	TGTGCCAGCAGCCCACGGGGTTATGGCTACACCTTC	CASSPRGYGYTF
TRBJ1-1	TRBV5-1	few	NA	TGCGCCAGCAGCTTCGGACATCCCAACACTGAAGCTTTCTTT	CASSFGHPNTEAFF
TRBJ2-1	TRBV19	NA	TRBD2	TGTGCCAGTTTAAGGACTAGCGGGGGGTTTGGGCCCCAAGAGCAGTTCTTC	CASLRTSGGFGPQEQFF
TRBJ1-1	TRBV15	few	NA	TGTGCCACCAGCAGAGCTCAGGGGAGCGGGGCGAGTGAAGCTTTCTTT	CATSRAQGSGASEAFF
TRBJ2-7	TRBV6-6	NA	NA	TGTGCCAGCAAGGACAGAATCTACGAGCAGTATTTC	CASKDRIYEQYF
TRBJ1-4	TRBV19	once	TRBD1	TGTGCCAGTAGTGCTCGGACAGGGGTCGAAAAACTGTTTTTT	CASSARTGVEKLFF
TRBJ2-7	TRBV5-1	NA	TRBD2	TGCGCCAGCAGCTCCCGGGACTATACCTACGAGCAGTACTTC	CASSSRDYTYEQYF
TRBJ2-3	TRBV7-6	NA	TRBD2	TGTGCCAGCAGCCTAAGGACTAGCGGGAGGGGAACAGATACGCAGTATTTT	CASSLRTSGRGTDTQYF
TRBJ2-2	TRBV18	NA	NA	TGTGCCAGCTCCCCCGTGGCAGGAGGGTCCGGGGAGCTGTTTTTT	CASSPVAGGSGELFF
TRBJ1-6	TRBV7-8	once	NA	TGTGCCAGCAGCCCCCGTAATTCACCCCTCCACTTT	CASSPRNSPLHF
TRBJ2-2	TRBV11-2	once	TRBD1	TGTGCCAGCAGCTTAGGGGACAGGGTGTACACCGGGGAGCTGTTTTTT	CASSLGDRVYTGELFF
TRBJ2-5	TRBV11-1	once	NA	TGTGCCAGCAGCTACCGGCAGGGGTGGGAGACCCAGTACTTC	CASSYRQGWETQYF
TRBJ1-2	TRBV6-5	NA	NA	TGTGCCAGCAGTTCCCCGGGACACTCCTATGGCTACACCTTC	CASSSPGHSYGYTF
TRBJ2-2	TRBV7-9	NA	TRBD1	TGTGCCAGCAGCCCCTATTGGACAGGGGAAGTGGACACCGGGGAGCTGTTTTTT	CASSPYWTGEVDTGELFF
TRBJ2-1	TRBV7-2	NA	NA	TGTGCCAGCAGCTTACAAGTAGTCTTCCATACTAATCTCAATGAGCAGTTCTTC	CASSLQVVFHTNLNEQFF
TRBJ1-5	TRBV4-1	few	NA	TGCGCCAGCAGCCAAGATGACAGAGAGGTTCAGCCCCAGCATTTT	CASSQDDREVQPQHF
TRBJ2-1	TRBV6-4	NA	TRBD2	TGTGCCAGCAGCCCCGGGACTAGCGGCTACAATGAGCAGTTCTTC	CASSPGTSGYNEQFF
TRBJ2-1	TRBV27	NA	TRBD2	TGTGCCAGCAGTTTATCCACCGGGACTAGCGGGAGACAGTTCTTC	CASSLSTGTSGRQFF
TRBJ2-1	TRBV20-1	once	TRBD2	TGCAGAGCGGGAGACGGGTTCTTC	CRAGDGFF
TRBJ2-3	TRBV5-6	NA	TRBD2	TGTGCCAGCAGCTTGGCCGGGCTAGCGGGGCTCGGAAGGACAGATACGCAGTATTTT	CASSLAGLAGLGRTDTQYF
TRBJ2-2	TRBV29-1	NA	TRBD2	TGCAGCGTTAAGCGGGAGGGCCTCACCGGGGAGCTGTTTTTT	CSVKREGLTGELFF
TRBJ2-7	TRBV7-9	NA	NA	TGTGCCAGCAGTTGGGACACCTACGAGCAGTACTTC	CASSWDTYEQYF
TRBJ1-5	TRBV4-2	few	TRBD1	TGTGCCAGCAGCCAAGTCGGGACAGGGGTCCCGAATCAGCCCCAGCATTTT	CASSQVGTGVPNQPQHF
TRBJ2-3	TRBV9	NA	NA	TGTGCCAGCAGCGTAGGGCGGGTTGGCACAGATACGCAGTATTTT	CASSVGRVGTDTQYF
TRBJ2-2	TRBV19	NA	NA	TGTGCCAGTAGTATCCAGGGCAGTTTCACCGGGGAGCTGTTTTTT	CASSIQGSFTGELFF
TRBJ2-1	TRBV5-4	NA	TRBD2	TGTGCCAGCCGAGGGACTAGCGGGAACAATGAGCAGTTCTTC	CASRGTSGNNEQFF
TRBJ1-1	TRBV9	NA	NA	TGTGCCAGCAGCCCAGGGTCGTCGTACACTGAAGCTTTCTTT	CASSPGSSYTEAFF
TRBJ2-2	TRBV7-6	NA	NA	TGTGCCAGCCGAGACAGTCTGAACACCGGGGAGCTGTTTTTT	CASRDSLNTGELFF
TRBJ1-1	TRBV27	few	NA	TGTGCCAGCAGCTGGGGAGGGGGGAACACTGAAGCTTTCTTT	CASSWGGGNTEAFF
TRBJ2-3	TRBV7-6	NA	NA	TGTGCCAGCAGCTTAGGGCGGACAGCGGATACGCAGTATTTT	CASSLGRTADTQYF
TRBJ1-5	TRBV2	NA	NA	TGTGCCAGCAGTGAGGAGGGGCGCAATCAGCCCCAGCATTTT	CASSEEGRNQPQHF
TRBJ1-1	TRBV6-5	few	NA	TGTGCCGCAGCGGAACACTTTGGATTGGACACTGAAGCTTTCTTT	CAAAEHFGLDTEAFF
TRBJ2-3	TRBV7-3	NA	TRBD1	TGTGCCAGCAGCCCTGGGACAGGGGGCACAGATACGCAGTATTTT	CASSPGTGGTDTQYF
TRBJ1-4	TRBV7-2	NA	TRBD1	TGTGCCAGCAGCTGGGACAGGGAGAATGAAAAACTGTTTTTT	CASSWDRENEKLFF
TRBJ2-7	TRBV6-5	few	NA	TGTGCCAGCAGGGTACCTGGCAACTACGAGCAGTACTTC	CASRVPGNYEQYF
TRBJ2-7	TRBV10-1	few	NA	TGCGCCAGCAGTGAGTCACATACCTACGAGCAGTACTTC	CASSESHTYEQYF
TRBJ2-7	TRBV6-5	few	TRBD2	TGTGCCAGCAGTAAATCACTAGCGTGGTCCTACGAGCAGTACTTC	CASSKSLAWSYEQYF
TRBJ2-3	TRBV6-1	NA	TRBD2	TGTGCCAGCAGTGGTAGCGGGCCCGGAGATACGCAGTATTTT	CASSGSGPGDTQYF
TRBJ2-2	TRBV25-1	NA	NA	TGTGCCACCTCTCTTGGGTTGGGCTCCGGGGAGCTGTTTTTT	CATSLGLGSGELFF
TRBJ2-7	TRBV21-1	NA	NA	TGTGCCAGCAGCAAAGTCGGACATGCCTACGAGCAGTACTTC	CASSKVGHAYEQYF
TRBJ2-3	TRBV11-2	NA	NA	TGTGCCAGCAGCGCTTTCGGCGGAGGGAACACAGATACGCAGTATTTT	CASSAFGGGNTDTQYF
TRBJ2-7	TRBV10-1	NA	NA	TGCGCCAGCAGTGACCAGACAGGCACCGAGCAGTACTTC	CASSDQTGTEQYF
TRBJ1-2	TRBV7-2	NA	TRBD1	TGTGCCAGCAGCATCTCGACAGGGGGCCATGGCTACACCTTC	CASSISTGGHGYTF
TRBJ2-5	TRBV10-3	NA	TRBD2	TGTGCCATCAGTCCCGGACTAGCGGGAGGGCGCCCCTGGGGGACCCAGTACTTC	CAISPGLAGGRPWGTQYF
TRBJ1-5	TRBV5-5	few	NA	TGTGCCAGCAGCTTTGAGGCCAATCAGCCCCAGCATTTT	CASSFEANQPQHF
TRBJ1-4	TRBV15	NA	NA	TGTGCCACCAGCAGAGAATCCCCCGGTTTCGGTGAAAAACTGTTTTTT	CATSRESPGFGEKLFF
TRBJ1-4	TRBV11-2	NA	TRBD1	TGTGCCAGCAGCCGGGACAGGGGAAGGGAAAAACTGTTTTTT	CASSRDRGREKLFF